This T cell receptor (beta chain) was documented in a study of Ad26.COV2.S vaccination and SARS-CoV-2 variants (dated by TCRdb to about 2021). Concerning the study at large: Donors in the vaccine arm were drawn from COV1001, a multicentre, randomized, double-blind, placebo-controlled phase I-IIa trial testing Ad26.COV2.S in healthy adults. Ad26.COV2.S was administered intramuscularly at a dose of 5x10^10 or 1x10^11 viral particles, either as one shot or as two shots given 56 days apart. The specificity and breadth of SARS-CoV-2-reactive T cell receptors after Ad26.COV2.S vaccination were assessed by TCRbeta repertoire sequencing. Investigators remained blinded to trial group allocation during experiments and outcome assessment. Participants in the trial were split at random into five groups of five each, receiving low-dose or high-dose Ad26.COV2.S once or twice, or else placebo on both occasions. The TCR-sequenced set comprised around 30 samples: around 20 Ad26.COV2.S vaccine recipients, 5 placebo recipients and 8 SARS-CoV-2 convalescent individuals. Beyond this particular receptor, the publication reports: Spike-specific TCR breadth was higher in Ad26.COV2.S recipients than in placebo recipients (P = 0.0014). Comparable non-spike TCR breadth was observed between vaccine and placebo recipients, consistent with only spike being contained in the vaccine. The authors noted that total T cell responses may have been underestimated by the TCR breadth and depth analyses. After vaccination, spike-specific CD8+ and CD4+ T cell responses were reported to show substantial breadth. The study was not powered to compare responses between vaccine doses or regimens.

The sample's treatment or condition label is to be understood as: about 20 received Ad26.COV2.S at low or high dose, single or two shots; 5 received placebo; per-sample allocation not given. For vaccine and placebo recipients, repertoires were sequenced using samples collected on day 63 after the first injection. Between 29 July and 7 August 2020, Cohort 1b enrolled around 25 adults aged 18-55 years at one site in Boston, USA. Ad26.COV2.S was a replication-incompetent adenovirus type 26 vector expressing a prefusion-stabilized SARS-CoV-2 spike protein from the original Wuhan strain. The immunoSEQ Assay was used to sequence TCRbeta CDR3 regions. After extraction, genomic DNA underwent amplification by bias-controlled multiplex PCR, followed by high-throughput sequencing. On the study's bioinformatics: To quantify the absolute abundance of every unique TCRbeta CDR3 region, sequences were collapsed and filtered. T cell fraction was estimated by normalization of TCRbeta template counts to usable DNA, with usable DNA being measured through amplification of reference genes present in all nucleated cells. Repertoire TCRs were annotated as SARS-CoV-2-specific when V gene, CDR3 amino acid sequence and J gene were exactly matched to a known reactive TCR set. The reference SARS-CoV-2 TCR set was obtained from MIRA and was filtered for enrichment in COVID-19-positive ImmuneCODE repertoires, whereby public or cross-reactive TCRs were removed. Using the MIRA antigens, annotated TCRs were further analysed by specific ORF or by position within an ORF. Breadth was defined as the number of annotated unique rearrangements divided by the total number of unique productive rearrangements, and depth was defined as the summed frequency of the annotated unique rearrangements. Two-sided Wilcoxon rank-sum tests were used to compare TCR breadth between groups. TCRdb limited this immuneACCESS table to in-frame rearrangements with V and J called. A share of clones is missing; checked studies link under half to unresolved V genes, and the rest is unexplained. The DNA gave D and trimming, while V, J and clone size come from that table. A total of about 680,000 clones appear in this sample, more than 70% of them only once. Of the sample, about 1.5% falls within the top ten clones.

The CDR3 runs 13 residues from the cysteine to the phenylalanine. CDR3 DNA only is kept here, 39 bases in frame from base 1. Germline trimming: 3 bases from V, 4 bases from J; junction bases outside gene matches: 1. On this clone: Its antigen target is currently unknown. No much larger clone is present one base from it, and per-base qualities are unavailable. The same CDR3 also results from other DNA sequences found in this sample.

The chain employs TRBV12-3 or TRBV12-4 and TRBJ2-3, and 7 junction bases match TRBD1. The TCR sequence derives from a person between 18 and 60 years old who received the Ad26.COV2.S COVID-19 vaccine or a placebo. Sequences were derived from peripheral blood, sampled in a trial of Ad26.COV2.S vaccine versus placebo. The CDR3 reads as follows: CASSFQGADTQYF. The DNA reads TGTGCCAGCAGTTTTCAGGGGGCAGATACGCAGTATTTT.